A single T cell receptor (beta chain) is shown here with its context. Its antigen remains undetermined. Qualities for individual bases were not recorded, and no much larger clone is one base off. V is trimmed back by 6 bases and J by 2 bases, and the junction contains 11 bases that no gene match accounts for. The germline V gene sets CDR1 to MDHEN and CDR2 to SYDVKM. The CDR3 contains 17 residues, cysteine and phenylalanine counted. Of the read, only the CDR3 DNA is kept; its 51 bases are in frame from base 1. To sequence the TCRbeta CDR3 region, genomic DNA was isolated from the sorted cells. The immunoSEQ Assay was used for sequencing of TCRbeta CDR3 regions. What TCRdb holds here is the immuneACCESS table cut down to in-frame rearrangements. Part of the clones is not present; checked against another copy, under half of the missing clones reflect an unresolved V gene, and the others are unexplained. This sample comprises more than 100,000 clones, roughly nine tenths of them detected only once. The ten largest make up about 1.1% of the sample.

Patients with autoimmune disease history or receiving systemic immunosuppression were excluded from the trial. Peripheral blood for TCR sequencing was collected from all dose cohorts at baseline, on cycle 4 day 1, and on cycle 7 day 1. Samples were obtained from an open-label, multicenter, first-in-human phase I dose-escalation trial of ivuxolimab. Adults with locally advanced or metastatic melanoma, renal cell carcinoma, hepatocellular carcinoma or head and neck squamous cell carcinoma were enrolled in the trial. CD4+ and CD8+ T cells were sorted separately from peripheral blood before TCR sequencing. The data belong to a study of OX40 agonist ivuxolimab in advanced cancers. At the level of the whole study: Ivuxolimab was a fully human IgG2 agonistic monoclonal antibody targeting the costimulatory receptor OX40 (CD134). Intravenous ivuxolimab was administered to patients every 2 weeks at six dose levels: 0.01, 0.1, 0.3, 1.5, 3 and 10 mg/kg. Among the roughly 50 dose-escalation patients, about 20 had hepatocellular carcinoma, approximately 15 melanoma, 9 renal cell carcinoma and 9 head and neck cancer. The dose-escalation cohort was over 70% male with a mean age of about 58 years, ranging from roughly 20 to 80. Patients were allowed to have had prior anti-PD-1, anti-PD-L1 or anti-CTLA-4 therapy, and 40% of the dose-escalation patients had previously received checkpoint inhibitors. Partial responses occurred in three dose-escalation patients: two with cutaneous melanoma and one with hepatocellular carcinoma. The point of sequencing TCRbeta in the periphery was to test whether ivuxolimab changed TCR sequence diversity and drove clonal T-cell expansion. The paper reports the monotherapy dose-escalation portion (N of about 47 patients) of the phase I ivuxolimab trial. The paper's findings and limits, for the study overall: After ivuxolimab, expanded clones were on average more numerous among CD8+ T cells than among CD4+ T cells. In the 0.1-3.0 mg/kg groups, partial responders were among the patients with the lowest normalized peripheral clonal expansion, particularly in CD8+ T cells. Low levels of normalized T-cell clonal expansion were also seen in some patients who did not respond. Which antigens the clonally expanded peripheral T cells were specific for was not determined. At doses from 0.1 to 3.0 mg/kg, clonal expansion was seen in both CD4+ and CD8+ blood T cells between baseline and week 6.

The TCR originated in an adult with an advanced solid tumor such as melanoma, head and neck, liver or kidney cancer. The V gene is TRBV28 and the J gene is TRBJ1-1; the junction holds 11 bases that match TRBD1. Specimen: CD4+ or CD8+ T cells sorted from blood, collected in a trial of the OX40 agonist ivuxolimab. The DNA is TGTGCCAGCAGCCGCTGGACAGGGGGCAACGGAAACACTGAAGCTTTCTTT. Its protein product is CASSRWTGGNGNTEAFF.